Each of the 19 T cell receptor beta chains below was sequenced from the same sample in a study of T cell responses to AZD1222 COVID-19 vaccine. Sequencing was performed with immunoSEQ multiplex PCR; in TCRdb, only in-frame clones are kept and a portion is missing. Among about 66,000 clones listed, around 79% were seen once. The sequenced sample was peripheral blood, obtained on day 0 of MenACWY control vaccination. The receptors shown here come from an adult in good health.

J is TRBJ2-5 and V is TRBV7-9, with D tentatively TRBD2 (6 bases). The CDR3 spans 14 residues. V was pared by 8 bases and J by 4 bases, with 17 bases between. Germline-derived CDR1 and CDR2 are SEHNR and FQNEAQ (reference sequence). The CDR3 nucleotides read TGTGCCAGCGGGATAACTAGCTCGCCAGAGACCCAGTACTTC. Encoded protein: CASGITSSPETQYF.

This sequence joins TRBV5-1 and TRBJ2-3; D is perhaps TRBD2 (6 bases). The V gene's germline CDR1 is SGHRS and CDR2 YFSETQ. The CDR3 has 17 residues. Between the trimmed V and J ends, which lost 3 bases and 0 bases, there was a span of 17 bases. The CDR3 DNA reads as TGCGCCAGCAGCTCGAACGCCGGGAGCCGGAGCACAGATACGCAGTATTTT. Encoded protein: CASSSNAGSRSTDTQYF.

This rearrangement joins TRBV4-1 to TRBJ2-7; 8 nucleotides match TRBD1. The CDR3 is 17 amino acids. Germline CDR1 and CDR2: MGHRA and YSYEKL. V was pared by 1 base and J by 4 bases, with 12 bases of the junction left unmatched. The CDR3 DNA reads TGCGCCAGCAGCCAAGCAAACCAGGGGGCTATTGGTTACGAGCAGTACTTC. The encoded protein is CASSQANQGAIGYEQYF.

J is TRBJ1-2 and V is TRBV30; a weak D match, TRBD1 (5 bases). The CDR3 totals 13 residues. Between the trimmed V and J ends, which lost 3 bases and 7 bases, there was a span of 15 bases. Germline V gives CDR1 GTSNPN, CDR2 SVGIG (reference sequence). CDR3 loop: CAWRGGHSGGYTF. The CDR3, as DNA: TGTGCCTGGAGAGGAGGACACAGCGGTGGCTACACCTTC.

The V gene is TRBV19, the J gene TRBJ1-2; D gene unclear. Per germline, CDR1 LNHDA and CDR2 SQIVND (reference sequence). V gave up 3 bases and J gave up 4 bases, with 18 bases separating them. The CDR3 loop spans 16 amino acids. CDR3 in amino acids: CASSMPRPDGPYGYTF. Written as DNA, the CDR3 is TGTGCCAGTAGTATGCCACGACCGGACGGTCCCTATGGCTACACCTTC.

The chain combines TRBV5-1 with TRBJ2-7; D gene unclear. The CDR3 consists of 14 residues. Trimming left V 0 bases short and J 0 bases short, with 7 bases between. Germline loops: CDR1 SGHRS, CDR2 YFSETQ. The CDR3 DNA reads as TGCGCCAGCAGCTTGGAAGGTCTCTCCTACGAGCAGTACTTC. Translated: CASSLEGLSYEQYF. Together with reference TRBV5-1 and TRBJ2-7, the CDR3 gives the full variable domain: KAGVTQTPRYLIKTRGQQVTLSCSPISGHRSVSWYQQTPGQGLQFLFEYFSETQRNKGNFPGRFSGRQFSNSRSEMNVSTLELGDSALYLCASSLEGLSYEQYFGPGTRLTVT.

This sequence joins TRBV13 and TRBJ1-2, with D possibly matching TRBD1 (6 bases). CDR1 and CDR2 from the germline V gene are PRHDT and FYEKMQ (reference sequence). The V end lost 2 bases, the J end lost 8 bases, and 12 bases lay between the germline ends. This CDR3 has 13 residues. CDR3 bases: TGTGCCAGCAGCTTACAGGGGTTTCGGGGCTACACCTTC. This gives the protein CASSLQGFRGYTF.

Here the CDR3 reads CASSRDGSGNTIYF. Written as DNA, the CDR3 is TGCGCCAGCAGTCGCGACGGCTCTGGAAACACCATATATTTT. The chain carries TRBV5-1 and TRBJ1-3; the D is unclear. The CDR3 consists of 14 residues. Trimming took off 5 bases at V and 0 bases at J, with 9 bases between the two ends. Germline CDR1 SGHRS, CDR2 YFSETQ.

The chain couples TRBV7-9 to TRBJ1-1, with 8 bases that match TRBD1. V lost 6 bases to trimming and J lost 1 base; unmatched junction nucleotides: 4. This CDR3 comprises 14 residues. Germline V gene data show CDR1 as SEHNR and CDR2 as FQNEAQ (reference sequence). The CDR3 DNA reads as TGTGCCAGCAGATCGGGACAGGCGAACACTGAAGCTTTCTTT. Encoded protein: CASRSGQANTEAFF. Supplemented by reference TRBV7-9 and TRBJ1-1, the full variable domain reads DTGVSQNPRHKITKRGQNVTFRCDPISEHNRLYWYRQTLGQGPEFLTYFQNEAQLEKSRLLSDRFSAERPKGSFSTLEIQRTEQGDSAMYLCASRSGQANTEAFFGQGTRLTVV.

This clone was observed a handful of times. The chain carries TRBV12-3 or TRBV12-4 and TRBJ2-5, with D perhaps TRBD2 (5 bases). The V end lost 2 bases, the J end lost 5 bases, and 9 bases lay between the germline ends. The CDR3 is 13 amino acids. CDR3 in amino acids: CASSLTRGETQYF. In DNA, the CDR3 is TGTGCCAGCAGTTTAACTCGCGGGGAGACCCAGTACTTC.

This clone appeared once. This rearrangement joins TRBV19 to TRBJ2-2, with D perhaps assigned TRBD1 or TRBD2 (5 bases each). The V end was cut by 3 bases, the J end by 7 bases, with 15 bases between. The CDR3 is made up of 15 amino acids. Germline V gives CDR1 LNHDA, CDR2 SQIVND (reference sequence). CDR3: CASSMGTLLGGELFF. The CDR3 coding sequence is TGTGCCAGTAGTATGGGGACGTTGTTGGGCGGGGAGCTGTTTTTT.

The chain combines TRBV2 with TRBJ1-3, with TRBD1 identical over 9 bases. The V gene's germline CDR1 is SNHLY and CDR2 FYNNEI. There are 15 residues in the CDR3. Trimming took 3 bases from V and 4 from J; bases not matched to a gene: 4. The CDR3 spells CASSEDRGLGNTIYF. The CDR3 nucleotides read TGTGCCAGCAGTGAGGACAGGGGCCTCGGAAACACCATATATTTT.

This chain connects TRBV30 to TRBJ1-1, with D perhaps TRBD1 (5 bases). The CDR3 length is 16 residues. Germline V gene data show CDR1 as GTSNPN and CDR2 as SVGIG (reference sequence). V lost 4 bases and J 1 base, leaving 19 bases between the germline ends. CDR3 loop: CAWTKPSGPTNTEAFF. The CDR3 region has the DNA TGTGCCTGGACGAAACCTTCGGGGCCCACGAACACTGAAGCTTTCTTT.

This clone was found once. This CDR3 is CSASRRGGNQPQHF. The CDR3 DNA reads TGCAGTGCTAGTAGGAGGGGCGGCAATCAGCCCCAGCATTTT. The chain joins TRBV20-1 to TRBJ1-5; D is perhaps TRBD1 (5 bases). Germline loops: CDR1 DFQATT, CDR2 SNEGSKA (reference sequence). There are 14 residues in the CDR3. V lost 3 bases, J lost 2 bases, and 11 bases lay in between.

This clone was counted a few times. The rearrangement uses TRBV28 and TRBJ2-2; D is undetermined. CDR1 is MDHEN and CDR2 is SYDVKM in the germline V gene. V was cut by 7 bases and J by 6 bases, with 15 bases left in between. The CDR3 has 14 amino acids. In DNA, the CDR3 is TGTGCCAGCACCCCTGGTGGGGATCCCGGGGAGCTGTTTTTT. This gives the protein CASTPGGDPGELFF.

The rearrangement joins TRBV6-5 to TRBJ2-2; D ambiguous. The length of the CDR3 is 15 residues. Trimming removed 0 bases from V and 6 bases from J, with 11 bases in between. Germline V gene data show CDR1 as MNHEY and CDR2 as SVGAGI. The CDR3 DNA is TGTGCCAGCAGTTACTCGAAAAGTTTCTCCGGGGAGCTGTTTTTT. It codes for CASSYSKSFSGELFF.

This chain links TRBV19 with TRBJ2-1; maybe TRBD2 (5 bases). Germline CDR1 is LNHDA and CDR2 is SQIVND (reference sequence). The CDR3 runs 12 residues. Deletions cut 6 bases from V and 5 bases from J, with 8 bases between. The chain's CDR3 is CASREGNNEQFF. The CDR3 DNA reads TGTGCCAGTAGAGAGGGAAACAATGAGCAGTTCTTC.

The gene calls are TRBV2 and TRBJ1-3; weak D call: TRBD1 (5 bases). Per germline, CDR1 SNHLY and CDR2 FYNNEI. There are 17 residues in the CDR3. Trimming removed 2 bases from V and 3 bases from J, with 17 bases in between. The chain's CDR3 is CASSESPPQGHGNTIYF. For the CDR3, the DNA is TGTGCCAGCAGTGAATCCCCCCCCCAGGGCCATGGAAACACCATATATTTT.

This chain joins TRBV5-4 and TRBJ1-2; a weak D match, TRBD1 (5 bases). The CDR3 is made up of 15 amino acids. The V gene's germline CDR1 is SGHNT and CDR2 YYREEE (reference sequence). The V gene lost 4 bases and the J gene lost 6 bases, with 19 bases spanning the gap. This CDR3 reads CASSHEPRQGHGYTF. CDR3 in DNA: TGTGCCAGCAGCCACGAACCCCGTCAGGGACATGGCTACACCTTC.